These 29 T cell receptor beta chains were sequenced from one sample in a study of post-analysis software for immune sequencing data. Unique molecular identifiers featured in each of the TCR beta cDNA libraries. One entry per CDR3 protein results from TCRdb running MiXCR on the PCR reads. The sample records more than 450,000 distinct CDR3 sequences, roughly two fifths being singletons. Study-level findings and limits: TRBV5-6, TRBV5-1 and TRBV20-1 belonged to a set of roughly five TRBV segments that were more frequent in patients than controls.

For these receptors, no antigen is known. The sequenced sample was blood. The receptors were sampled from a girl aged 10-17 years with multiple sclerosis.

The DNA for the CDR3 is TGTGCCAGCAGCTTAGTTCCAGCCGGCCAAGCTAACTATGGCTACACCTTC. Its translation is CASSLVPAGQANYGYTF. The chain carries TRBV7-9 and TRBJ1-2; the D is unclear. The CDR3 contains 17 residues. The V end was cut by 1 base, the J end by 0 bases, with 15 bases between. CDR1 and CDR2 (germline): SEHNR, FQNEAQ (reference sequence).

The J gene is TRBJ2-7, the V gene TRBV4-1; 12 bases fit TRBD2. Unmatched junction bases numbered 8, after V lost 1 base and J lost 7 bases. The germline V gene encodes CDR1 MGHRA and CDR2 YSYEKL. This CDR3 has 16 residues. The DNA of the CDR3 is TGCGCCAGCAGCCAAGCGGAGGGACTAGCGGGTCGGGAGCAGTACTTC. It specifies CASSQAEGLAGREQYF.

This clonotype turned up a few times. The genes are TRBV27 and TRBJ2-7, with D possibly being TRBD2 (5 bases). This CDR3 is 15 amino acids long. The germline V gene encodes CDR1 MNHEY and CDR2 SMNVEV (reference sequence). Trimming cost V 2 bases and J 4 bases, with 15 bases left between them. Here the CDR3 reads CASSLGVGVVYEQYF. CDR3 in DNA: TGTGCCAGCAGTTTAGGTGTGGGAGTCGTATACGAGCAGTACTTC.

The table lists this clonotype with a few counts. CDR3 in amino acids: CSVFSGRARDTQYF. The CDR3 DNA reads TGCAGCGTCTTTAGCGGGAGGGCCCGGGATACGCAGTATTTT. V and J are TRBV29-1 and TRBJ2-3; 11 bases agree with TRBD2. Losses at the gene ends were 6 bases for V and 6 bases for J; bases not matched to a gene: 8. This CDR3 region has 14 residues. CDR1 is SQVTM and CDR2 is ANQGSEA in the germline V gene.

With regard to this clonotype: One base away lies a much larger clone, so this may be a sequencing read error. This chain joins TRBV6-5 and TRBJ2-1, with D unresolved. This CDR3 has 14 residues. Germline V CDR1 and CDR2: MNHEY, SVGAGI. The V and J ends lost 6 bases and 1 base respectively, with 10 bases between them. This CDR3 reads CASRFRSSYNEQFF. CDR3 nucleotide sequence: TGTGCCAGCAGGTTCAGATCTTCCTACAATGAGCAGTTCTTC.

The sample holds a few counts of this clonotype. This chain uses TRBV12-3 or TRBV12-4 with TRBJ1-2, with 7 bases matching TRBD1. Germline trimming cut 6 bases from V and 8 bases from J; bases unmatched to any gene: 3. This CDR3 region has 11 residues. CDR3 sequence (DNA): TGTGCCAGCAGATCAGGGGGAGGCTACACCTTC. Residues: CASRSGGGYTF.

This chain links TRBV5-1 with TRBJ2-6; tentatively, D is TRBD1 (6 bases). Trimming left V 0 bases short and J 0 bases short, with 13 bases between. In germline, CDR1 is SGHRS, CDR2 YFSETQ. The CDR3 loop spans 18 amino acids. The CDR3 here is CASSLVGRGSSGANVLTF. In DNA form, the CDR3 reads TGCGCCAGCAGCTTGGTGGGCAGGGGAAGCTCTGGGGCCAACGTCCTGACTTTC. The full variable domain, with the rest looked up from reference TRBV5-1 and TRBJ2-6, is KAGVTQTPRYLIKTRGQQVTLSCSPISGHRSVSWYQQTPGQGLQFLFEYFSETQRNKGNFPGRFSGRQFSNSRSEMNVSTLELGDSALYLCASSLVGRGSSGANVLTFGAGSRLTVL.

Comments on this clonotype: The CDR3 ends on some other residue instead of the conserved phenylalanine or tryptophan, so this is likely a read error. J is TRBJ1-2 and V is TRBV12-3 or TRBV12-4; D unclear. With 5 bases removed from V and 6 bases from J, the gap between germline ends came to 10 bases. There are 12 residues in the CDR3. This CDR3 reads CASSRGGDGYTC. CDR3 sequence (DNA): TGTGCCAGCAGTAGAGGTGGGGATGGCTACACCTGC.

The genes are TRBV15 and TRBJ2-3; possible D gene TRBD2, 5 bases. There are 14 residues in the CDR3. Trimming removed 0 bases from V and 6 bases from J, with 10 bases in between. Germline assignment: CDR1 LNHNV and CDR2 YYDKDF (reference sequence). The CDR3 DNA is TGTGCCACCAGCAGAGATAAGGGCGGGGATACGCAGTATTTT. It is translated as CATSRDKGGDTQYF.

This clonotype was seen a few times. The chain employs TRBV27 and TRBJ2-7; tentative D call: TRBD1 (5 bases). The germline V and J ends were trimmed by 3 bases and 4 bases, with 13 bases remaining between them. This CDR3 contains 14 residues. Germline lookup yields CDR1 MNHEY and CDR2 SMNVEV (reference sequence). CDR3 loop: CASSFRQGLYEQYF. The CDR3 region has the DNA TGTGCCAGCAGTTTCAGGCAGGGTTTGTACGAGCAGTACTTC.

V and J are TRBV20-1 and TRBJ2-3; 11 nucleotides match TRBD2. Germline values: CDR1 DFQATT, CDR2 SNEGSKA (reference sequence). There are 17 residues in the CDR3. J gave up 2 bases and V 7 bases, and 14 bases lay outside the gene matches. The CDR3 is CSVAKTLAGGNTDTQYF. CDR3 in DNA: TGCAGTGTCGCCAAGACATTAGCGGGAGGGAACACAGATACGCAGTATTTT.

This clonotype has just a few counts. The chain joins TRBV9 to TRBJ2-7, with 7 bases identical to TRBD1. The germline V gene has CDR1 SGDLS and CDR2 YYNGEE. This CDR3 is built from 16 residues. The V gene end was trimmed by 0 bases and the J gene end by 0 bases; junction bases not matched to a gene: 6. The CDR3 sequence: CASSVVRDSTSYEQYF. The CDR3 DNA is TGTGCCAGCAGCGTAGTGAGGGACAGTACCTCCTACGAGCAGTACTTC.

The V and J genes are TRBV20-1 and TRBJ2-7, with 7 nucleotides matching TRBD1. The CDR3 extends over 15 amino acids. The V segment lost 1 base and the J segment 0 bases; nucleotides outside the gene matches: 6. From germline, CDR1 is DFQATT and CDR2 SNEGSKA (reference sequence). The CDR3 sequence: CSARAPTGFSYEQYF. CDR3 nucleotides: TGCAGTGCTAGAGCCCCGACAGGGTTCTCCTACGAGCAGTACTTC.

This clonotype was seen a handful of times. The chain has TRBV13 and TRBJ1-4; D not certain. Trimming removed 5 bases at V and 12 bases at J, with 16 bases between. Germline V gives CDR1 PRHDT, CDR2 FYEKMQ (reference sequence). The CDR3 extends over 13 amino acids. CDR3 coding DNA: TGTGCCAGCAGCCCTTGGAGGGTCGGGGAACTGTTTTTT. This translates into CASSPWRVGELFF.

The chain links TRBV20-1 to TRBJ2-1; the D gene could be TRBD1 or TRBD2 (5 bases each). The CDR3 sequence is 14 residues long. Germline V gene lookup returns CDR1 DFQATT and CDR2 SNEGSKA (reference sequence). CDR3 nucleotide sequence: TGCAGCGCAGGGAGCAAGACGTCCTACAATGAGCAGTTCTTC. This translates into CSAGSKTSYNEQFF.

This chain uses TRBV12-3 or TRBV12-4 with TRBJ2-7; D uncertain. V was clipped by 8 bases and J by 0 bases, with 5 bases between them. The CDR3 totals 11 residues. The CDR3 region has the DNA TGTGCCAGCGCAGTCTCCTACGAGCAGTACTTC. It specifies CASAVSYEQYF.

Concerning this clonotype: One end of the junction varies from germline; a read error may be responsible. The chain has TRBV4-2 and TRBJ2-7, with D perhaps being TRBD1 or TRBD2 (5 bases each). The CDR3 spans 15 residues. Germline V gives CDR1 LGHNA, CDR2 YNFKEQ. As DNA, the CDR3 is TGTGCCGGCAGCCAAGACCGGGACGCGGCGTACGAGCAGTACTTC. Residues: CAGSQDRDAAYEQYF.

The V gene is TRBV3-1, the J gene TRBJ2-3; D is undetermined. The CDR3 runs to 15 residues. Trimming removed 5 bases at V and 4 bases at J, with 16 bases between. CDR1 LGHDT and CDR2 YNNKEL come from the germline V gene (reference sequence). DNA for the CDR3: TGTGCCAGCAGCGATGACACCCTTGGCTCAGATACGCAGTATTTT. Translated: CASSDDTLGSDTQYF.

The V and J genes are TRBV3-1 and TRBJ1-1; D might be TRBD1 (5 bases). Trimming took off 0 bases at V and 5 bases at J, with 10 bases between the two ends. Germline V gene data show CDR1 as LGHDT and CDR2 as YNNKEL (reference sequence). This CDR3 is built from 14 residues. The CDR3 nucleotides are TGTGCCAGCAGCCAAGATTCCGGGGGAACTGAAGCTTTCTTT. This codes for CASSQDSGGTEAFF. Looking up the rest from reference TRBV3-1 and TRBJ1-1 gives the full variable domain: DTAVSQTPKYLVTQMGNDKSIKCEQNLGHDTMYWYKQDSKKFLKIMFSYNNKELIINETVPNRFSPKSPDKAHLNLHINSLELGDSAVYFCASSQDSGGTEAFFGQGTRLTVV.

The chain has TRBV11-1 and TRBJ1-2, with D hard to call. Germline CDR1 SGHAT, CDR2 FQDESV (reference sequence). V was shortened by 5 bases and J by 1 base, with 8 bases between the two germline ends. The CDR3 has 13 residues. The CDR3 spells CASSTENNYGYTF. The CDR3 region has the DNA TGTGCCAGCAGCACAGAAAATAACTATGGCTACACCTTC.

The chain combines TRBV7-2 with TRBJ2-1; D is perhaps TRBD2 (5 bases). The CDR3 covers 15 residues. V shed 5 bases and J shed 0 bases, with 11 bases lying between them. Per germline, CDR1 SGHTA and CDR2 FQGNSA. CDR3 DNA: TGTGCCAGCAGCCCAGCGGAGAGCTCCTACAATGAGCAGTTCTTC. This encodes CASSPAESSYNEQFF.

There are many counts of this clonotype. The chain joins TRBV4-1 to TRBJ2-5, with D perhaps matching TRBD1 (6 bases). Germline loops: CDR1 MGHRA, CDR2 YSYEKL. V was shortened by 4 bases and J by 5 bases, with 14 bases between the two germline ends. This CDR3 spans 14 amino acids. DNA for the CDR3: TGCGCCAGCAGCCTCACAGGGAGTGAGGAGACCCAGTACTTC. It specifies CASSLTGSEETQYF.

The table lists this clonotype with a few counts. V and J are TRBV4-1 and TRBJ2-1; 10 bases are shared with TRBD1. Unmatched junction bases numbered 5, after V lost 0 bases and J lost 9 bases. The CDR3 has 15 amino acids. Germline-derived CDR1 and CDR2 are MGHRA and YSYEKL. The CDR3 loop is CASSQEGTGETEQFF. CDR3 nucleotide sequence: TGCGCCAGCAGCCAAGAGGGGACAGGGGAAACTGAGCAGTTCTTC.

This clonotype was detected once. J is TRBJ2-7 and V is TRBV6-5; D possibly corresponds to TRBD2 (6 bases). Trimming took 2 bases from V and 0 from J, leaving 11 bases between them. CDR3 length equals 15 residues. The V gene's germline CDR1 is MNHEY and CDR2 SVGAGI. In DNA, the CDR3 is TGTGCCAGCAGTTACGATGCCGGGGGCTCCTACGAGCAGTACTTC. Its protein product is CASSYDAGGSYEQYF.

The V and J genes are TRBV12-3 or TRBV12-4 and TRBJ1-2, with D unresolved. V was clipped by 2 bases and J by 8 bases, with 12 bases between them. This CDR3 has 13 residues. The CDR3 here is CASSLLGPLGYTF. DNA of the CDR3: TGTGCCAGCAGTTTATTGGGTCCGCTGGGCTACACCTTC.

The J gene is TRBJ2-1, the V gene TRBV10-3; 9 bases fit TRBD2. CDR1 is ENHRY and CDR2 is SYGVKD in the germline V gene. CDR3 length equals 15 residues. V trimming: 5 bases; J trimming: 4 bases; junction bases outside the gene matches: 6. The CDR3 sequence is CAISRAGGPYNEQFF. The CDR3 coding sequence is TGTGCCATCAGTAGAGCGGGAGGACCATACAATGAGCAGTTCTTC.

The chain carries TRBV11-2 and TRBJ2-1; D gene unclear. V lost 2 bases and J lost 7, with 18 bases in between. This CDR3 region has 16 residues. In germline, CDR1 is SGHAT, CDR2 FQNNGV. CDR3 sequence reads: CASSLPSEPRSNEQFF. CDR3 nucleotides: TGTGCCAGCAGCTTACCCAGCGAGCCCAGATCGAATGAGCAGTTCTTC.

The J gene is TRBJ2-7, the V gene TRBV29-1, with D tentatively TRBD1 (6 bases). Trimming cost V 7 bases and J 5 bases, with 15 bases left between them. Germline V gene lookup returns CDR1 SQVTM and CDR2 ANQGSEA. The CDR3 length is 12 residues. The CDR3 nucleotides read TGCAGCGGTGGTAGGGGGACCCACGAGCAGTACTTC. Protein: CSGGRGTHEQYF.

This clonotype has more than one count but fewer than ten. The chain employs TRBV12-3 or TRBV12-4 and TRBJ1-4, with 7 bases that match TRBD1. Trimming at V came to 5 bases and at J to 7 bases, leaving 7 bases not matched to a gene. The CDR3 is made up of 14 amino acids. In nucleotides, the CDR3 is TGTGCCAGCAGTCCCGGGACAGACCTTGAAAAACTGTTTTTT. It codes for CASSPGTDLEKLFF.